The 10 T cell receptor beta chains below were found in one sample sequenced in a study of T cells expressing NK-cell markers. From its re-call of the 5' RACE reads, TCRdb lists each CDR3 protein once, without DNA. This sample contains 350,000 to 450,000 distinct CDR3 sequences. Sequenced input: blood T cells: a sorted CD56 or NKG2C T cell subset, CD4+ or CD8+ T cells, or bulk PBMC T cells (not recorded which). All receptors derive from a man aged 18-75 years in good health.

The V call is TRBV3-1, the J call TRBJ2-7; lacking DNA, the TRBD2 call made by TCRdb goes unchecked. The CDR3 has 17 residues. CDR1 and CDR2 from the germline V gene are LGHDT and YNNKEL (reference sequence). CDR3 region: CASSQDLFSREAYEQYF.

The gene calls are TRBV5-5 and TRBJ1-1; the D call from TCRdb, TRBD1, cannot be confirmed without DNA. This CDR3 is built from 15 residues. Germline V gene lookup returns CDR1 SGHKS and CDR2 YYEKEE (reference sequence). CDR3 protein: CASTRQVQGNTEAFF.

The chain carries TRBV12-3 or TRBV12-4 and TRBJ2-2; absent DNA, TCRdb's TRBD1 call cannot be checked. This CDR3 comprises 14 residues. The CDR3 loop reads CANKKTPVAGELFF.

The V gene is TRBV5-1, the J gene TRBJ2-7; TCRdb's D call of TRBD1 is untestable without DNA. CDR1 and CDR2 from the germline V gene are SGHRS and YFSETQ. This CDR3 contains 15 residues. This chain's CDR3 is CASSTTGGRVYEQYF.

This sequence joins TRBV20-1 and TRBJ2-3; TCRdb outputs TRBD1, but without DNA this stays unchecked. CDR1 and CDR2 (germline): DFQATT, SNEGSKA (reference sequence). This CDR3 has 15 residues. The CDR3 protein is CSARGPTRGLDTQYF.

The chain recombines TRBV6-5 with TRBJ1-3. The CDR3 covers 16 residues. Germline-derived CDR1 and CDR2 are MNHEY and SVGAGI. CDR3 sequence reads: CASSYSLQSSGNTIYF.

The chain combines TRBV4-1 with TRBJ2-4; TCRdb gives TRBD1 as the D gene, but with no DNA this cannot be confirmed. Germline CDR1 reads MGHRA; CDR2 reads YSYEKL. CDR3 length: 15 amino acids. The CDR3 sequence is CASSWLGTAKNIQYF.

The chain's CDR3 is CASSEMARKIYEQYF. The V and J genes are TRBV2 and TRBJ2-7. Looked up from germline, CDR1 is SNHLY and CDR2 is FYNNEI. This CDR3 contains 15 residues. Variable domain in full (rest from reference TRBV2 and TRBJ2-7): EPEVTQTPSHQVTQMGQEVILRCVPISNHLYFYWYRQILGQKVEFLVSFYNNEISEKSEIFDDQFSVERPDGSNFTLKIRSTKLEDSAMYFCASSEMARKIYEQYFGPGTRLTVT.

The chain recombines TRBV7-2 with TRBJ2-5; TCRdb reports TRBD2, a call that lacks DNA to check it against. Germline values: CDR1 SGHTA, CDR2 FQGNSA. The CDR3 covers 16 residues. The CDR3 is CASSLGPTSGQETQYF.

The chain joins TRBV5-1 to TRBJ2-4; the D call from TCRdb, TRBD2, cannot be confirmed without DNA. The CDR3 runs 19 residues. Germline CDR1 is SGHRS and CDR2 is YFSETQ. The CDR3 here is CASRRAIPSGGAVKNIQYF.